This record looks at one TCR beta chain sequence and its context. Germline assignment: CDR1 SGHVS and CDR2 FQNEAQ. There are 16 residues in the CDR3. V lost 0 bases and J lost 5, with 14 bases in between. This entry is derived from a study of T-cell reconstitution after alpha-beta-depleted transplantation in children. Researchers prepared the TCRbeta library using unique molecular identifiers, the study reports. MiXCR, run by TCRdb on the PCR reads, gives a single entry per CDR3 protein. The sample records approximately 640,000 distinct CDR3 sequences, approximately 15% being singletons. The receptor's source is a human donor who donated a stem cell graft to a child with acute myeloid leukemia. The sequencing here drew on PBMCs from the stem cell graft donor, taken from the stem cell graft. V and J are TRBV7-8 and TRBJ2-1; perhaps TRBD2 as D (6 bases). CDR3 nucleotide sequence: TGTGCCAGCAGCTTAGCGGGTAGCGGAGCCCACAATGAGCAGTTCTTC. It translates to CASSLAGSGAHNEQFF.